The 28 T cell receptor beta chains below all came from one sample that was sequenced in a study of T-cell reconstitution after alpha-beta-depleted transplantation in children. Preparation of the TCRbeta library was carried out with unique molecular identifiers. A single record per CDR3 protein comes from TCRdb applying MiXCR to the PCR reads. The data hold some 500,000 distinct CDR3 sequences, with approximately 20% observed a single time. The sequences come from PBMCs from the stem cell graft donor, collected from the stem cell graft. All receptors come from a human donor who donated a stem cell graft to a child with acute lymphoblastic leukemia.

V and J are TRBV30 and TRBJ2-1; D possibly matches TRBD1 or TRBD2 (5 bases each). V was clipped by 4 bases and J by 4 bases, with 11 bases between them. The CDR3 is 13 amino acids. Germline V gene lookup returns CDR1 GTSNPN and CDR2 SVGIG (reference sequence). The CDR3 sequence is CAWNPWGYNEQFF. The CDR3 DNA is TGTGCCTGGAATCCATGGGGGTACAATGAGCAGTTCTTC.

This clonotype has only one observation. The conserved phenylalanine or tryptophan is not found at the CDR3 terminus, so this likely reflects a read error. This chain links TRBV6-1 with TRBJ2-1, with D unresolved. Germline V gives CDR1 MNHNS, CDR2 SASEGT. The CDR3 has 11 amino acids. The V end lost 8 bases, the J end lost 10 bases, and 12 bases lay between the germline ends. The DNA for the CDR3 is TGTGCCAGCCAGCATAATACAGAGCAGTTCTTG. Amino acids: CASQHNTEQFL.

The chain combines TRBV11-2 with TRBJ2-1, with 14 bases identical to TRBD2. In germline, CDR1 is SGHAT, CDR2 FQNNGV. With V trimmed by 5 bases and J by 8 bases, 14 bases remained unmatched. The CDR3 totals 18 residues. CDR3 sequence (DNA): TGTGCCAGCAGCCCCCCCGGGACTAGCGGGAGAGGGTTCGATGAGCAGTTCTTC. As protein: CASSPPGTSGRGFDEQFF. Full variable domain (rest looked up from reference TRBV11-2 and TRBJ2-1): EAGVAQSPRYKIIEKRQSVAFWCNPISGHATLYWYQQILGQGPKLLIQFQNNGVVDDSQLPKDRFSAERLKGVDSTLKIQPAKLEDSAVYLCASSPPGTSGRGFDEQFFGPGTRLTVL.

The chain couples TRBV12-3 or TRBV12-4 to TRBJ2-1, with D tentatively TRBD2 (5 bases). The CDR3 consists of 13 residues. Trimming took off 7 bases at V and 8 bases at J, with 15 bases between the two ends. The CDR3 coding sequence is TGTGCCAGCACTAACGGGGTCTCAGATGAGCAGTTCTTC. This codes for CASTNGVSDEQFF.

There are a few counts of this clonotype. The chain has TRBV5-1 and TRBJ2-3; D call uncertain. V lost 7 bases to trimming and J lost 2 bases, with 11 bases between them. CDR1 and CDR2 (germline): SGHRS, YFSETQ. This CDR3 comprises 13 residues. CDR3 bases: TGCGCCAGCCGAACGCCTCACACAGATACGCAGTATTTT. Protein: CASRTPHTDTQYF.

This chain joins TRBV5-6 and TRBJ1-3; D possibly corresponds to TRBD1 (5 bases). This CDR3 is 16 amino acids long. V lost 4 bases to trimming and J lost 3 bases, with 17 bases between them. In germline, CDR1 is SGHDT, CDR2 YYEEEE. CDR3 nucleotides: TGTGCCAGCAGCAGAGTAGGGGCTGGAAGTGGAAACACCATATATTTT. It encodes CASSRVGAGSGNTIYF. Filled out from reference TRBV5-6 and TRBJ1-3, the complete variable domain reads DAGVTQSPTHLIKTRGQQVTLRCSPKSGHDTVSWYQQALGQGPQFIFQYYEEEERQRGNFPDRFSGHQFPNYSSELNVNALLLGDSALYLCASSRVGAGSGNTIYFGEGSWLTVV.

In its sample, this clonotype was seen a few times. This sequence joins TRBV19 and TRBJ2-7; D remains unclear. The CDR3 is made up of 13 amino acids. In germline, CDR1 is LNHDA, CDR2 SQIVND (reference sequence). Trimming left V 6 bases short and J 5 bases short, with 14 bases between. The CDR3 loop is CASSPNAGHEQYF. CDR3 nucleotide sequence: TGTGCCAGTAGCCCCAATGCAGGACACGAGCAGTACTTC.

As concerns this clonotype: Germline and junction disagree at one end, which may indicate a read error. This rearrangement joins TRBV20-1 to TRBJ2-1; TRBD1 matches 7 bases. Per germline, CDR1 DFQATT and CDR2 SNEGSKA (reference sequence). The CDR3 is 15 residues long. This CDR3 is CTAQGVGSSYNEQFF. CDR3 in DNA: TGCACTGCTCAGGGGGTGGGGAGCTCCTACAATGAGCAGTTCTTC.

This clonotype occurred once. The gene calls are TRBV12-2 and TRBJ1-1. TRBV12-2 is designated a pseudogene. The length of the CDR3 is 17 residues. CDR3 sequence (DNA): TGTGCAAGTCGCTTAGCGACTTTAGGAGGGCGAGGCACTGAAGCTTTCTTT. Its protein product is CASRLATLGGRGTEAFF.

This chain joins TRBV10-1 and TRBJ2-1, with 7 positions matching TRBD2. The CDR3 length is 16 residues. Germline loops: CDR1 WNHNN, CDR2 SYGVQD (reference sequence). V gave up 3 bases and J gave up 7 bases; unmatched junction bases: 12. DNA of the CDR3: TGCGCCAGCAGTGACGGAGTGGCGGGAGTCTCAAATGAGCAGTTCTTC. Translating it yields CASSDGVAGVSNEQFF.

The chain carries TRBV15 and TRBJ2-7, with 7 bases matching TRBD2. There are 16 residues in the CDR3. Germline V gene lookup returns CDR1 LNHNV and CDR2 YYDKDF (reference sequence). Trimming removed 0 bases from V and 3 bases from J; junction bases left unmatched: 8. The CDR3 reads CATSRDSAGAGYEQYF. The DNA of the CDR3 is TGTGCCACCAGCAGAGATAGCGCGGGAGCGGGCTACGAGCAGTACTTC.

This clonotype was found many times. This sequence joins TRBV7-9 and TRBJ2-7; perhaps TRBD1 as D (5 bases). With 1 base removed from V and 5 bases from J, the gap between germline ends came to 9 bases. The CDR3 spans 13 residues. Germline-derived CDR1 and CDR2 are SEHNR and FQNEAQ (reference sequence). The CDR3 bases are TGTGCCAGCAGCTTAGAGTGGGGCCACGAGCAGTACTTC. This translates into CASSLEWGHEQYF. Variable domain in full (rest from reference TRBV7-9 and TRBJ2-7): DTGVSQNPRHKITKRGQNVTFRCDPISEHNRLYWYRQTLGQGPEFLTYFQNEAQLEKSRLLSDRFSAERPKGSFSTLEIQRTEQGDSAMYLCASSLEWGHEQYFGPGTRLTVT.

A note on this clonotype: The junction differs from germline at one of its ends, possibly a read error. The V and J genes are TRBV3-1 and TRBJ1-1, with D perhaps TRBD1 (6 bases). Germline V lookup: CDR1 LGHDT, CDR2 YNNKEL (reference sequence). This CDR3 region has 16 residues. The CDR3 coding sequence is TGTGCCAGCAGACAAGATTCACAGGGAGTCGGGACTGAAGCTTTCTTT. It is translated as CASRQDSQGVGTEAFF. Variable domain in full (rest from reference TRBV3-1 and TRBJ1-1): DTAVSQTPKYLVTQMGNDKSIKCEQNLGHDTMYWYKQDSKKFLKIMFSYNNKELIINETVPNRFSPKSPDKAHLNLHINSLELGDSAVYFCASRQDSQGVGTEAFFGQGTRLTVV.

The chain combines TRBV12-3 or TRBV12-4 with TRBJ2-7; 8 bases line up with TRBD1. V lost 6 bases, J lost 6 bases, and 7 bases stayed unmatched. The CDR3 is made up of 13 amino acids. The CDR3 protein is CASRTGEMSEQYF. Here the CDR3 DNA reads TGTGCCAGCAGGACAGGGGAAATGAGCGAGCAGTACTTC.

This clonotype came up a few times. V and J are TRBV5-1 and TRBJ2-3, with TRBD2 as a possible D gene (5 bases). Germline lookup yields CDR1 SGHRS and CDR2 YFSETQ. This CDR3 comprises 18 residues. Trimming left V 2 bases short and J 0 bases short, with 19 bases between. CDR3 residues: CASSFSGQAVRSTDTQYF. For the CDR3, the DNA is TGCGCCAGCAGCTTCTCCGGTCAAGCGGTCAGGAGCACAGATACGCAGTATTTT. Using reference TRBV5-1 and TRBJ2-3 for the parts outside the CDR3, the full variable domain is KAGVTQTPRYLIKTRGQQVTLSCSPISGHRSVSWYQQTPGQGLQFLFEYFSETQRNKGNFPGRFSGRQFSNSRSEMNVSTLELGDSALYLCASSFSGQAVRSTDTQYFGPGTRLTVL.

The V call is TRBV20-1, the J call TRBJ1-2; D is uncertain. The CDR3 covers 11 residues. V was shortened by 1 base and J by 7 bases, with 7 bases between the two germline ends. Germline V gene sequence: CDR1 DFQATT, CDR2 SNEGSKA (reference sequence). The CDR3 sequence: CSARGRTGYTF. CDR3 nucleotide sequence: TGCAGTGCTAGAGGGCGCACTGGCTACACCTTC.

This clonotype was recorded a few times. V is TRBV10-1 and J is TRBJ2-5; D gene ambiguous. V was shortened by 2 bases and J by 1 base, with 5 bases between the two germline ends. CDR1 is WNHNN, CDR2 SYGVQD, per germline (reference sequence). The CDR3 loop spans 13 amino acids. The CDR3 protein is CASSEGVQETQYF. CDR3 nucleotides: TGCGCCAGCAGTGAGGGGGTCCAAGAGACCCAGTACTTC.

Only a few counts were recorded for this clonotype. In DNA, the CDR3 is TGCAGCGTTACCGGGACAGACTCCTACAATGAGCAGTTCTTC. Translated: CSVTGTDSYNEQFF. V is TRBV29-1 and J is TRBJ2-1; 7 positions agree with TRBD1. With 5 bases clipped from V and 0 bases from J, the junction kept 4 bases outside the gene matches. Germline CDR1 and CDR2: SQVTM and ANQGSEA. This CDR3 comprises 14 residues.

A few counts support this clonotype. The chain carries TRBV12-5 and TRBJ2-1; D not resolved. CDR3 length equals 14 residues. In germline, CDR1 is LGHNT, CDR2 FRNRAP. V lost 0 bases, J lost 5 bases, and 8 bases lay in between. CDR3 sequence: CASGLVSRDNEQFF. CDR3 DNA: TGTGCTAGTGGTTTGGTAAGCAGAGACAATGAGCAGTTCTTC.

This clonotype turned up a few times. The chain employs TRBV5-1 and TRBJ2-1; D is perhaps TRBD1 or TRBD2 (5 bases each). The CDR3 is made up of 16 amino acids. V was shortened by 0 bases and J by 6 bases, with 16 bases between the two germline ends. Germline CDR1 and CDR2: SGHRS and YFSETQ. The CDR3 DNA reads TGCGCCAGCAGCTTGGCGAAAAAGGGACCATCCAATGAGCAGTTCTTC. This encodes CASSLAKKGPSNEQFF.

The CDR3 reads CASRDSFAIAGNQPQHF. In DNA, the CDR3 is TGCGCCAGCCGCGACAGTTTCGCCATAGCTGGCAATCAGCCCCAGCATTTT. The rearrangement joins TRBV4-1 to TRBJ1-5; perhaps TRBD1 as D (5 bases). The V end lost 8 bases, the J end lost 2 bases, and 22 bases lay between the germline ends. The CDR3 consists of 17 residues. The germline gives CDR1 MGHRA, CDR2 YSYEKL.

There are a few counts of this clonotype. V gene TRBV5-5 combines with J gene TRBJ2-7, with D perhaps matching TRBD2 (5 bases). Germline CDR1 is SGHKS and CDR2 is YYEKEE (reference sequence). V shed 0 bases and J shed 0 bases, with 13 bases lying between them. CDR3 length equals 16 residues. The CDR3 DNA is TGTGCCAGCAGCTTGGAATTCGGACTTGTCTCCTACGAGCAGTACTTC. This translates into CASSLEFGLVSYEQYF.

The V call is TRBV6-4, the J call TRBJ2-1; 8 bases are shared with TRBD2. This CDR3 region has 16 residues. The V and J ends lost 3 bases and 2 bases, in that order; junction bases with no gene match: 6. Germline V gene lookup returns CDR1 MRHNA and CDR2 SNTAGT. The CDR3 DNA follows: TGTGCCAGCAGTGAGAACCGGGAGGGCCCCTACAATGAGCAGTTCTTC. Protein: CASSENREGPYNEQFF.

The sample holds many counts of this clonotype. The chain employs TRBV6-4 and TRBJ2-1; TRBD1 matches at 9 bases. V gave up 0 bases and J gave up 6 bases; unmatched junction bases: 6. The CDR3 length is 16 residues. CDR1 is MRHNA, CDR2 SNTAGT, per germline. Here the CDR3 reads CASSDSPDRGINEQFF. CDR3 DNA: TGTGCCAGCAGTGACTCCCCGGACAGGGGCATCAATGAGCAGTTCTTC.

This clonotype was seen a handful of times. This chain joins TRBV29-1 and TRBJ1-3; weak D call: TRBD1 (5 bases). The germline gives CDR1 SQVTM, CDR2 ANQGSEA. This CDR3 is built from 15 residues. Trimming shortened V by 0 bases and J by 4 bases, and 13 bases separated the two germline ends. The CDR3 is CSVEDRQGTGNTIYF. CDR3 nucleotide sequence: TGCAGCGTTGAAGATCGGCAGGGAACAGGAAACACCATATATTTT.

V is TRBV19 and J is TRBJ2-5; D gene ambiguous. CDR3 length: 13 amino acids. Trimming removed 5 bases from V and 5 bases from J, with 12 bases in between. Per germline, CDR1 LNHDA and CDR2 SQIVND (reference sequence). The chain's CDR3 is CASSHPPSETQYF. The CDR3 nucleotides read TGTGCCAGTAGTCATCCTCCCTCGGAGACCCAGTACTTC. Together with reference TRBV19 and TRBJ2-5, the CDR3 gives the full variable domain: DGGITQSPKYLFRKEGQNVTLSCEQNLNHDAMYWYRQDPGQGLRLIYYSQIVNDFQKGDIAEGYSVSREKKESFPLTVTSAQKNPTAFYLCASSHPPSETQYFGPGTRLLVL.

This clonotype has just a few counts. This chain joins TRBV6-5 and TRBJ1-6; the match to TRBD1 covers 9 bases. The CDR3 consists of 16 residues. Germline V CDR1 and CDR2: MNHEY, SVGAGI. Germline trimming cut 3 bases from V and 5 bases from J; bases unmatched to any gene: 5. CDR3 DNA sequence: TGTGCCAGCAGTTATCTCGGGGACAGGGATAATTCACCCCTCCACTTT. It codes for CASSYLGDRDNSPLHF.

CDR3 nucleotides: TGTGCCAGCAGCGTAGAGGGCAGGGTGACCGGGGAGCTGTTTTTT. This gives the protein CASSVEGRVTGELFF. This chain links TRBV9 with TRBJ2-2, with TRBD1 as a possible D gene (5 bases). CDR1 and CDR2 (germline): SGDLS, YYNGEE. This CDR3 region has 15 residues. V lost 0 bases to trimming and J lost 5 bases, with 11 bases between them.